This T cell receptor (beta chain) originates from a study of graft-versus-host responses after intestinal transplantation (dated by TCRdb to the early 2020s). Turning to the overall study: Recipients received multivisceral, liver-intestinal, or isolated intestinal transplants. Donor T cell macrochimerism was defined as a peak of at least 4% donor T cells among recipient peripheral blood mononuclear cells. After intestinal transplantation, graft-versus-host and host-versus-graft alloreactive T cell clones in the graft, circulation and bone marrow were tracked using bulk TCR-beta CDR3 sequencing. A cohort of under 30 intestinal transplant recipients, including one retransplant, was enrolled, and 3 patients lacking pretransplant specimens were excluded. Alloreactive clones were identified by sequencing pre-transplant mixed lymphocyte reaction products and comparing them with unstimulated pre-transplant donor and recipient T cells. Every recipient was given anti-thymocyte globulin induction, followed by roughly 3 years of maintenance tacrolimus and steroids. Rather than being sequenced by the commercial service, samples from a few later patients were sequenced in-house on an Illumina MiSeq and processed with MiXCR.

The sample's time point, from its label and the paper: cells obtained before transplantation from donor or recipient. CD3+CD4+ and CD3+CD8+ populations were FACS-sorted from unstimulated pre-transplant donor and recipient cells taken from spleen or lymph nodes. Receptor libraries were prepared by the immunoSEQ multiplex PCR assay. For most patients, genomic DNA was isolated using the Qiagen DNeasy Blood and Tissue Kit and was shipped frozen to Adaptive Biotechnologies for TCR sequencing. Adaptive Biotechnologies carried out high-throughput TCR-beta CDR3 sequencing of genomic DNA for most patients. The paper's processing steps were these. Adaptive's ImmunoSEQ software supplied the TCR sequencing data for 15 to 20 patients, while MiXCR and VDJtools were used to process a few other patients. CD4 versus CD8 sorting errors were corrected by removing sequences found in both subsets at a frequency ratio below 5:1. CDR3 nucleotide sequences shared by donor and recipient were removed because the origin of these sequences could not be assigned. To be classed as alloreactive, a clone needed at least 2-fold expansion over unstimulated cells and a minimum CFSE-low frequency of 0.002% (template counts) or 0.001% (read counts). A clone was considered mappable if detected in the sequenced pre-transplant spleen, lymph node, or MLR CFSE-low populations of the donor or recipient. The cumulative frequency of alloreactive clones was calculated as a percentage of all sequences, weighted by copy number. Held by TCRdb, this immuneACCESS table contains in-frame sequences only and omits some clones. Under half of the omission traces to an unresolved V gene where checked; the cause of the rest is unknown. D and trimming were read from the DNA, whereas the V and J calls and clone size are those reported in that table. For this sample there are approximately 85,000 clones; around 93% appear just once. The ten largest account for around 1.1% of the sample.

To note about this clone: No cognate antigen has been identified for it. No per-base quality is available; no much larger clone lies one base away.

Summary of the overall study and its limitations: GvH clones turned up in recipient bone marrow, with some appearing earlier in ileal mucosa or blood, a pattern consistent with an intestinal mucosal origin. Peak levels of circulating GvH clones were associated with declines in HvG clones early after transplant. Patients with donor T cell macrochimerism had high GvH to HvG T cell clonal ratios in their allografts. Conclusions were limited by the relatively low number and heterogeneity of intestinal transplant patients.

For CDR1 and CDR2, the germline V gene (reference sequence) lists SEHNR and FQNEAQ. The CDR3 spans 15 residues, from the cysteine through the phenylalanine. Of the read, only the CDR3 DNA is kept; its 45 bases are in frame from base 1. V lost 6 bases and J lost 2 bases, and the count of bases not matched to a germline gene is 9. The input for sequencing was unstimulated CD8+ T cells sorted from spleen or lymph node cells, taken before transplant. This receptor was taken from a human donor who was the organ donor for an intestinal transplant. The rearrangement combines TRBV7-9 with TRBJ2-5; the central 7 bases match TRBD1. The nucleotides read TGTGCCAGCAGTAAAGGACAGGCTGATCAAGAGACCCAGTACTTC. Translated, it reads CASSKGQADQETQYF.